The 23 T cell receptor beta chains below all came from one sample that was sequenced in a study of shared clonotypes between healthy human individuals. Sequencing used immunoSEQ multiplex PCR; TCRdb keeps in-frame clones, though not all of them. The sample contains some 2.4 million clones, over 85% of which appear only once. Sequenced material: naive CD4+ T cells from PBMCs. Subset noted: CD45RA+ positively selected. These receptors were taken from a man between 18 and 35 years old in good health. Some clones in this sample may be carry-over from other donors' samples.

This clone was observed once. The V and J genes are TRBV2 and TRBJ2-3; D is ambiguous. Germline V gene data show CDR1 as SNHLY and CDR2 as FYNNEI. CDR3 length: 13 amino acids. V shed 5 bases and J shed 0 bases, with 6 bases lying between them. The CDR3 here is CASSYPSTDTQYF. In DNA form, the CDR3 reads TGTGCCAGCAGTTATCCTAGCACAGATACGCAGTATTTT. Complete variable domain (other parts from reference TRBV2 and TRBJ2-3): EPEVTQTPSHQVTQMGQEVILRCVPISNHLYFYWYRQILGQKVEFLVSFYNNEISEKSEIFDDQFSVERPDGSNFTLKIRSTKLEDSAMYFCASSYPSTDTQYFGPGTRLTVL.

The rearrangement links TRBV5-5 to TRBJ2-1, with a weak D call TRBD2 (6 bases). Germline V gene lookup returns CDR1 SGHKS and CDR2 YYEKEE (reference sequence). The CDR3 runs to 15 residues. Trimming cost V 2 bases and J 8 bases, with 17 bases left between them. The CDR3 here is CASSLYGGTFDEQFF. The CDR3, as DNA: TGTGCCAGCAGCTTATACGGGGGAACTTTCGATGAGCAGTTCTTC.

V gene TRBV5-4 combines with J gene TRBJ2-2; TRBD2 agrees at 10 bases. The ends lost 4 bases at V and 6 bases at J; junction bases unmatched: 9. CDR3 length equals 16 residues. Germline CDR1 SGHNT, CDR2 YYREEE (reference sequence). CDR3 region: CASSPLAGGMAGELFF. DNA for the CDR3: TGTGCCAGCAGCCCCTTAGCGGGAGGAATGGCCGGGGAGCTGTTTTTT.

J is TRBJ1-2 and V is TRBV7-2, with a weak D call TRBD1 (5 bases). CDR1 and CDR2 from the germline V gene are SGHTA and FQGNSA. The CDR3 is 17 amino acids. Trimming took off 3 bases at V and 1 base at J, with 18 bases between the two ends. The CDR3 sequence: CASSFPPGTAFNYGYTF. As DNA, the CDR3 is TGTGCCAGCAGCTTTCCACCCGGGACGGCCTTTAACTATGGCTACACCTTC.

This clone showed up just once. Other DNA sequences in the sample encode the same CDR3. This chain connects TRBV28 to TRBJ1-2; the match to TRBD1 covers 7 bases. This CDR3 has 13 amino acids. Germline values: CDR1 MDHEN, CDR2 SYDVKM. V lost 4 bases to trimming and J lost 3 bases; unmatched junction nucleotides: 2. CDR3 DNA sequence: TGTGCCAGCAGTTCAACAGGGGACTATGGCTACACCTTC. Translation: CASSSTGDYGYTF.

This chain connects TRBV7-8 to TRBJ1-4, with 8 positions matching TRBD1. The CDR3 has 16 residues. CDR1 and CDR2 (germline): SGHVS, FQNEAQ. Unmatched junction bases numbered 11, after V lost 0 bases and J lost 11 bases. CDR3 DNA sequence: TGTGCCAGCAGCTTAGCCTCTAGGACAGGGTTGAAGAAACTGTTTTTT. Its protein is CASSLASRTGLKKLFF.

The J gene is TRBJ2-4, the V gene TRBV28, with 7 bases matching TRBD1. Germline-derived CDR1 and CDR2 are MDHEN and SYDVKM. The CDR3 runs to 15 residues. With 5 bases clipped from V and 1 base from J, the junction kept 5 bases outside the gene matches. CDR3 residues: CASSPMDRAKNIQYF. The CDR3 coding sequence is TGTGCCAGCAGTCCCATGGACAGGGCCAAAAACATTCAGTACTTC.

This rearrangement joins TRBV29-1 to TRBJ2-6; 9 nucleotides align to TRBD1. The CDR3 extends over 17 amino acids. Trimming cost V 7 bases and J 4 bases; bases outside gene matches: 14. In germline, CDR1 is SQVTM, CDR2 ANQGSEA. The CDR3 DNA sequence: TGCAGCGCCTTTACCGGGACAGGGAGTTCCGGGGCCAACGTCCTGACTTTC. Protein product: CSAFTGTGSSGANVLTF.

The chain uses TRBV28 and TRBJ1-2; D uncertain. The CDR3 is made up of 13 amino acids. Germline-derived CDR1 and CDR2 are MDHEN and SYDVKM. The V end was cut by 7 bases, the J end by 4 bases, with 13 bases between. CDR3: CASIYGLGYGYTF. The DNA for the CDR3 is TGTGCCAGCATCTATGGGTTGGGCTATGGCTACACCTTC.

The J gene is TRBJ2-3, the V gene TRBV12-5; 9 nucleotides match TRBD2. The ends lost 0 bases at V and 10 bases at J; junction bases unmatched: 17. Germline values: CDR1 LGHNT, CDR2 FRNRAP. CDR3 length equals 18 residues. The CDR3: CASGLVQARTSDSQAQYF. CDR3 DNA sequence: TGTGCTAGTGGTTTGGTACAGGCTAGGACTAGCGACTCCCAAGCGCAGTATTTT.

The chain is built from TRBV7-9 and TRBJ1-1; no reliable D call. Trimming left V 2 bases short and J 1 base short, with 11 bases between. CDR1 is SEHNR, CDR2 FQNEAQ, per germline (reference sequence). CDR3 length: 15 amino acids. This CDR3 reads CASSLRPGKNTEAFF. DNA of the CDR3: TGTGCCAGCAGCTTACGGCCCGGCAAGAACACTGAAGCTTTCTTT.

The chain is built from TRBV5-6 and TRBJ2-3; D not resolved. Deletions cut 4 bases from V and 0 bases from J, with 12 bases between. This CDR3 has 15 amino acids. Germline V gene lookup returns CDR1 SGHDT and CDR2 YYEEEE. CDR3 amino acids: CASSLLRISTDTQYF. In DNA form, the CDR3 reads TGTGCCAGCAGCCTACTTCGGATTAGCACAGATACGCAGTATTTT.

This clone occurred once. The DNA of the CDR3 is TGCAGCGTGATATACAGGGGGCCTCAGAACACTGAAGCTTTCTTT. Translating it yields CSVIYRGPQNTEAFF. The chain carries TRBV29-1 and TRBJ1-1; 9 bases fit TRBD1. This CDR3 contains 15 residues. Germline CDR1 and CDR2: SQVTM and ANQGSEA. Trimming at V came to 6 bases and at J to 1 base, leaving 9 bases not matched to a gene.

This rearrangement joins TRBV7-6 to TRBJ1-1; TRBD1 agrees at 9 bases. V was clipped by 5 bases and J by 2 bases; unmatched bases: 6. Germline CDR1 is SGHVS and CDR2 is FNYEAQ. The CDR3 length is 15 residues. The CDR3 here is CASSPEDRGNTEAFF. In DNA form, the CDR3 reads TGTGCCAGCAGCCCCGAGGACAGGGGAAACACTGAAGCTTTCTTT.

Notes on this clone: Other DNA sequences within the sample encode an identical CDR3. The chain uses TRBV5-1 and TRBJ2-3, with D unclear. Deletions cut 0 bases from V and 2 bases from J, with 7 bases between. The CDR3 sequence is 14 residues long. Germline-derived CDR1 and CDR2 are SGHRS and YFSETQ. CDR3 in DNA: TGCGCCAGCAGCTTGGCGCCTTCCACAGATACGCAGTATTTT. Translating gives CASSLAPSTDTQYF.

This chain links TRBV11-2 with TRBJ2-1; 7 bases match TRBD1. The CDR3 consists of 14 residues. The ends lost 5 bases at V and 5 bases at J; junction bases unmatched: 6. Germline V lookup: CDR1 SGHAT, CDR2 FQNNGV. Here the CDR3 reads CASSTTGFHNEQFF. The DNA of the CDR3 is TGTGCCAGCAGCACGACAGGGTTCCACAATGAGCAGTTCTTC. Using reference TRBV11-2 and TRBJ2-1 for the parts outside the CDR3, the full variable domain is EAGVAQSPRYKIIEKRQSVAFWCNPISGHATLYWYQQILGQGPKLLIQFQNNGVVDDSQLPKDRFSAERLKGVDSTLKIQPAKLEDSAVYLCASSTTGFHNEQFFGPGTRLTVL.

The chain is built from TRBV5-4 and TRBJ1-3; weak D call: TRBD1 (5 bases). The CDR3 is made up of 18 amino acids. Germline lookup yields CDR1 SGHNT and CDR2 YYREEE (reference sequence). The ends were cut back, 5 bases at V and 1 base at J, with 22 bases in the middle. Here the CDR3 reads CASSFNSRGPTSGNTIYF. The CDR3 DNA follows: TGTGCCAGCAGTTTTAATTCCCGGGGCCCGACTTCTGGAAACACCATATATTTT.

The V and J genes are TRBV9 and TRBJ2-5; tentative D call: TRBD1 (6 bases). The CDR3 totals 17 residues. The germline V gene has CDR1 SGDLS and CDR2 YYNGEE. V was cut by 0 bases and J by 2 bases, with 17 bases left in between. The CDR3 sequence: CASSVEPSAGEQETQYF. The DNA of the CDR3 is TGTGCCAGCAGCGTAGAGCCTTCGGCAGGGGAACAAGAGACCCAGTACTTC.

Concerning this clone itself: This same CDR3 is encoded by further DNA sequences in the sample. The CDR3 DNA follows: TGCGCCAGCAGTTTTACAGGGACCCCAGGGACCCAGTACTTC. This gives the protein CASSFTGTPGTQYF. The chain links TRBV5-1 to TRBJ2-5; tentative D call: TRBD1 (6 bases). Trimming took off 5 bases at V and 7 bases at J, with 18 bases between the two ends. CDR3 length: 14 residues. The germline gives CDR1 SGHRS, CDR2 YFSETQ.

The V and J genes are TRBV2 and TRBJ2-3; 12 bases are a match to TRBD2. Germline V gives CDR1 SNHLY, CDR2 FYNNEI. The CDR3 extends over 17 amino acids. Unmatched junction bases numbered 11, after V lost 6 bases and J lost 4 bases. The CDR3 coding sequence is TGTGCCAGCAGGGACTCTAGCGGGAGGGCCGGAGCAGATACGCAGTATTTT. Its protein product is CASRDSSGRAGADTQYF.

CDR3 coding DNA: TGTGCCAGCAGCTTCCCCGAGCTTCAGTATTTT. It is translated as CASSFPELQYF. The chain joins TRBV7-9 to TRBJ2-3; D not resolved. The CDR3 is 11 residues long. V gave up 3 bases and J gave up 12 bases, with 10 bases separating them. Looked up from germline, CDR1 is SEHNR and CDR2 is FQNEAQ (reference sequence).

The genes are TRBV19 and TRBJ1-3; no clear D gene. Germline CDR1 reads LNHDA; CDR2 reads SQIVND (reference sequence). This CDR3 has 11 amino acids. Trimming took off 9 bases at V and 4 bases at J, with 7 bases between the two ends. The CDR3 DNA is TGTGCCAGGAACCGGGGAAACACCATATATTTT. This sequence encodes CARNRGNTIYF.

As to this clone: The sample has other DNA sequences that encode this CDR3 too. The rearrangement uses TRBV5-1 and TRBJ1-4; D uncertain. Trimming removed 2 bases from V and 7 bases from J, with 9 bases in between. CDR3 length: 13 amino acids. CDR1 is SGHRS, CDR2 YFSETQ, per germline. The CDR3 loop reads CASSFSPGEKLFF. As DNA, the CDR3 is TGCGCCAGCAGCTTTTCCCCAGGTGAAAAACTGTTTTTT.